This T cell receptor beta chain was profiled in a study of T cells expressing NK-cell markers. Study-level information: Sequencing covered eight donors, seven HCMV-seropositive and one seronegative.

Points on this clonotype: Its antigen is undetermined.

TCRdb re-called the 5' RACE reads and shows each CDR3 protein once, DNA omitted. In all, the sample yields 400,000 to 450,000 distinct CDR3 sequences. Study-wide results and caveats: There remained a lack of clarity about HCMV specificity of expanded NKG2C+ T cell clones. The share of CD8+ T cells held by dominant NKG2C+ clonotypes was roughly 1.0-8% in six donors.

Germline lookup yields CDR1 DFQATT and CDR2 SNEGSKA (reference sequence). The CDR3 length is 12 residues. The clonotype originates from a woman aged 18-69 years in good health. V and J are TRBV20-1 and TRBJ1-1; TCRdb names TRBD1, which stays unverified in the absence of DNA. The sample taken for sequencing was blood T cells: a sorted CD56 or NKG2C T cell subset, CD4+ or CD8+ T cells, or bulk PBMC T cells (not recorded which). The CDR3 here is CSAQGRGTEAFF.